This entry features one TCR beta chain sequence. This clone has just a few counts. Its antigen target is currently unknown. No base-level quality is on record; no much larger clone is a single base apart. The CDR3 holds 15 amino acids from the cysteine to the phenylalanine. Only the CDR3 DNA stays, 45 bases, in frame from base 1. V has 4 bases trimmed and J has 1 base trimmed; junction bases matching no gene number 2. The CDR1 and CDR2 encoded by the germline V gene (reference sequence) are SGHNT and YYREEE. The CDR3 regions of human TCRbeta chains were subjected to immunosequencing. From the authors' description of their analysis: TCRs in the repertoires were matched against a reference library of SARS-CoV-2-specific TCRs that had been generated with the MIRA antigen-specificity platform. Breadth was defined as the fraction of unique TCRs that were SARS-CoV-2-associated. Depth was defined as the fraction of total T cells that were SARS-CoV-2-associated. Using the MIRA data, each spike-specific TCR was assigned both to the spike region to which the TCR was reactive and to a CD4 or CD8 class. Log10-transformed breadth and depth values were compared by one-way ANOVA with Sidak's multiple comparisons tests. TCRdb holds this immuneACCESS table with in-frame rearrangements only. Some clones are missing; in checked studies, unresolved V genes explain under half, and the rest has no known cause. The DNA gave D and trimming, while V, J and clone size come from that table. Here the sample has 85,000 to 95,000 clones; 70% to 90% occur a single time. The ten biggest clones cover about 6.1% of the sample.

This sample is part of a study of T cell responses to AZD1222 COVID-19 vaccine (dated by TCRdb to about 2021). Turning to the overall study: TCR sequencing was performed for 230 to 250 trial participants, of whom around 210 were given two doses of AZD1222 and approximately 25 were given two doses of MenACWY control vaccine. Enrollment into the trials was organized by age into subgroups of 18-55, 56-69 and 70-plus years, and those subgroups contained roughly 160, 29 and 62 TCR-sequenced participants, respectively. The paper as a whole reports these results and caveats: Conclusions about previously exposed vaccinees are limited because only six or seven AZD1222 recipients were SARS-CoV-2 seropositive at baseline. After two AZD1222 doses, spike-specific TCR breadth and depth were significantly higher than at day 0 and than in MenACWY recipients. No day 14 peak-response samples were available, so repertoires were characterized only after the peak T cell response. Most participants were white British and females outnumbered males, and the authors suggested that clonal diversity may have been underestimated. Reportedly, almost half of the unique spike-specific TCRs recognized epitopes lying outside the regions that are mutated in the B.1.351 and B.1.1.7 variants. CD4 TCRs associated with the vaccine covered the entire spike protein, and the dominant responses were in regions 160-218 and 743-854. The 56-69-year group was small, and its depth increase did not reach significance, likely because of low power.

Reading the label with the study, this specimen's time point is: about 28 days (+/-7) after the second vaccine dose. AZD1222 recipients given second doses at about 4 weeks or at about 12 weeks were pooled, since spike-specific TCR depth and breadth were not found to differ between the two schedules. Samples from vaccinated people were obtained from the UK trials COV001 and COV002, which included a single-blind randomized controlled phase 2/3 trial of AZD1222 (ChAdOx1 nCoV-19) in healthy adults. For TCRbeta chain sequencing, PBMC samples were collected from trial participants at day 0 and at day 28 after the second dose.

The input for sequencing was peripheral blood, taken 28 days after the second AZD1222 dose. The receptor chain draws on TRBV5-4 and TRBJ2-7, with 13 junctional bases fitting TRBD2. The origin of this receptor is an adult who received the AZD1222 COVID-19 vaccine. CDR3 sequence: CASSPGLAGSYEQYF. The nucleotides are TGTGCCAGCAGCCCGGGACTAGCGGGATCCTACGAGCAGTACTTC.